These T cell receptor beta chains were read from a single sample in a study of Ad26.COV2.S vaccination and SARS-CoV-2 variants. TCRdb keeps only in-frame clones here, not all; method: immunoSEQ multiplex PCR. In the table there are some 350,000 clones, 90% of which are singletons. This sample comprised peripheral blood, obtained in a trial of Ad26.COV2.S vaccine versus placebo. These receptors all stem from a person between 18 and 59 years old who received the Ad26.COV2.S COVID-19 vaccine or a placebo. Both conserved end residues are part of each CDR3. A D gene is named only where the DNA matches it firmly. A clone size is listed for some rows: how often the clone was seen (once, few, many), or a class if it is expanded.

D,V,J,length,size,CDR3,DNA
-,TRBV6-5,TRBJ1-1,14,-,CASSYGRGGTEAFF,TGTGCCAGCAGTTACGGTCGGGGTGGAACTGAAGCTTTCTTT
TRBD2,TRBV7-6,TRBJ2-2,17,-,CASRTSGSPYNTGELFF,TGTGCCAGCCGGACTAGCGGGAGCCCTTACAACACCGGGGAGCTGTTTTTT
-,TRBV7-2,TRBJ2-2,12,-,CASGRYTGELFF,TGTGCCAGCGGTAGATACACCGGGGAGCTGTTTTTT
-,TRBV15,TRBJ2-1,15,once,CATSRPSAGGDEQFF,TGTGCCACCAGCAGACCTAGCGCCGGCGGTGATGAGCAGTTCTTC
-,TRBV5-4,TRBJ2-7,17,-,CASSLNPGKTFRTEQYF,TGTGCCAGCAGCTTGAATCCAGGGAAAACGTTTAGGACGGAGCAGTACTTC
TRBD1,TRBV4-3,TRBJ1-2,16,-,CASSQDSGTGTYGYTF,TGCGCCAGCAGCCAAGATTCTGGGACAGGGACCTATGGCTACACCTTC
TRBD1,TRBV18,TRBJ1-5,14,-,CASSPGRGAQPQHF,TGTGCCAGCTCACCAGGCAGGGGGGCTCAGCCCCAGCATTTT
-,TRBV6-5,TRBJ1-1,15,-,CASKTGTSKNTEAFF,TGTGCCAGCAAGACCGGGACAAGTAAGAACACTGAAGCTTTCTTT
-,TRBV11-3,TRBJ1-1,15,-,CASSLGFQPPTEAFF,TGTGCCAGCAGCTTAGGATTCCAACCCCCGACTGAAGCTTTCTTT
TRBD1,TRBV5-8,TRBJ1-1,13,-,CASSSLGQVAAFF,TGTGCCAGCAGCTCCCTCGGACAGGTGGCGGCTTTCTTT
TRBD2,TRBV4-1,TRBJ2-2,19,-,CASSQAAAGGPPGTGELFF,TGCGCCAGCAGCCAAGCAGCAGCGGGAGGGCCTCCGGGCACCGGGGAGCTGTTTTTT
-,TRBV4-1,TRBJ2-2,15,-,CASSPVVRRGVELFF,TGCGCCAGCAGCCCAGTGGTGAGGCGCGGGGTGGAGCTGTTTTTT
-,TRBV18,TRBJ1-3,12,-,CASSRQGNTIYF,TGTGCCAGCTCACGCCAGGGAAACACCATATATTTT
-,TRBV15,TRBJ1-6,12,-,CATSRDQGPLHF,TGTGCCACCAGCAGAGATCAGGGACCCCTCCACTTT
-,TRBV6-5,TRBJ1-1,13,few,CASTRQANTEAFF,TGTGCCAGCACCCGACAGGCGAACACTGAAGCTTTCTTT
TRBD1,TRBV19,TRBJ1-5,18,-,CASSWGQGRLGSNQPQHF,TGTGCCAGTAGTTGGGGACAGGGGCGGTTGGGGAGCAATCAGCCCCAGCATTTT
-,TRBV12-5,TRBJ2-1,15,-,CASGLDWDSYNEQFF,TGTGCTAGTGGACTCGACTGGGACTCCTACAATGAGCAGTTCTTC
TRBD1,TRBV7-9,TRBJ1-3,16,-,CASSSGQLLSGNTIYF,TGTGCCAGCAGCTCGGGACAGCTACTTTCTGGAAACACCATATATTTT
-,TRBV12-3/TRBV12-4,TRBJ2-6,13,-,CASRHSGANVLTF,TGTGCCAGCAGGCACTCTGGGGCCAACGTCCTGACTTTC
-,TRBV4-3,TRBJ2-3,12,once,CASSRGGDTQYF,TGCGCCAGCAGCCGGGGAGGAGATACGCAGTATTTT
-,TRBV29-1,TRBJ1-2,14,few,CSALSRDVNYGYTF,TGCAGCGCGCTAAGCCGGGACGTCAACTATGGCTACACCTTC
-,TRBV15,TRBJ2-5,13,-,CATGRGVPETQYF,TGTGCCACCGGTAGAGGGGTCCCAGAGACCCAGTACTTC
TRBD1,TRBV6-2/TRBV6-3,TRBJ1-5,13,-,CASSYGTVFLQHF,TGTGCCAGCAGTTACGGGACAGTATTTCTCCAGCATTTT
TRBD2,TRBV6-2/TRBV6-3,TRBJ2-1,16,-,CASSTLAGLGLGEQFF,TGTGCCAGCAGTACCTTAGCGGGCCTTGGGTTAGGGGAGCAGTTCTTC
-,TRBV28,TRBJ1-2,13,-,CASSLSPGYGYTF,TGTGCCAGCAGTTTATCTCCAGGGTATGGCTACACCTTC
-,TRBV6-5,TRBJ1-4,15,-,CASSPYRATNEKLFF,TGTGCCAGCAGTCCCTACAGGGCAACTAATGAAAAACTGTTTTTT
-,TRBV28,TRBJ1-1,13,-,CASKSRGATEAFF,TGTGCCAGCAAATCCCGGGGGGCCACTGAAGCTTTCTTT
-,TRBV29-1,TRBJ1-1,17,-,CSARPPRGGTMNTEAFF,TGCAGCGCCCGGCCCCCGCGGGGGGGGACTATGAACACTGAAGCTTTCTTT
TRBD1,TRBV4-1,TRBJ2-7,19,-,CASSQDNRQGRKETYEQYF,TGCGCCAGCAGCCAAGATAACAGACAGGGGCGCAAGGAAACCTACGAGCAGTACTTC
-,TRBV7-9,TRBJ1-1,15,-,CASSRLSAENTEAFF,TGTGCCAGCAGCCGCCTAAGTGCAGAGAACACTGAAGCTTTCTTT
-,TRBV12-3/TRBV12-4,TRBJ1-1,13,-,CASSSLGRTEAFF,TGTGCCAGCAGTTCACTTGGGCGGACTGAAGCTTTCTTT
TRBD1,TRBV5-5,TRBJ1-1,14,-,CASSFWTGNTEAFF,TGTGCCAGCAGCTTTTGGACAGGTAACACTGAAGCTTTCTTT
TRBD1,TRBV19,TRBJ2-3,15,-,CASSGSGTGFGTQYF,TGTGCCAGTAGTGGTTCCGGGACAGGTTTCGGTACGCAGTATTTT
TRBD2,TRBV7-2,TRBJ2-1,21,-,CASSLAELAGRYRSSYNEQFF,TGTGCCAGCAGCTTAGCGGAACTAGCGGGTCGATATAGAAGCTCCTACAATGAGCAGTTCTTC
TRBD1,TRBV6-2/TRBV6-3,TRBJ1-2,15,-,CASSSSGTGVPGYTF,TGTGCCAGCAGTTCCTCCGGGACAGGGGTTCCGGGCTACACCTTC
TRBD1,TRBV6-5,TRBJ1-4,16,few,CASSYAGTGNIEKLFF,TGTGCCAGCAGTTACGCCGGGACAGGGAATATCGAAAAACTGTTTTTT
-,TRBV9,TRBJ2-1,15,few,CASSVEEVSYNEQFF,TGTGCCAGCAGCGTAGAGGAGGTTTCCTACAATGAGCAGTTCTTC